This TCR beta chain was found in a study of blood T cell repertoires in COVID-19. Germline V CDR1 and CDR2: MGHRA, YSYEKL. CDR3 length: 14 residues. V dropped 5 bases and J dropped 5 bases, with 12 bases sitting between them. TCRdb's table, derived via immunoSEQ multiplex PCR, lists solely in-frame clones and lacks some. The sample has about 440,000 clones; roughly 91% are singletons. In its sample, this clone was seen once. The sequence derives from a woman aged 25 to 39 with acute or convalescent COVID-19. Sequencing was done on a sample of peripheral blood. V usage is TRBV4-1 and J usage is TRBJ2-2; D is possibly TRBD1 (6 bases). The CDR3 sequence is CASSFQGRTGELFF. Here the CDR3 DNA reads TGCGCCAGCAGCTTTCAGGGGCGAACCGGGGAGCTGTTTTTT.